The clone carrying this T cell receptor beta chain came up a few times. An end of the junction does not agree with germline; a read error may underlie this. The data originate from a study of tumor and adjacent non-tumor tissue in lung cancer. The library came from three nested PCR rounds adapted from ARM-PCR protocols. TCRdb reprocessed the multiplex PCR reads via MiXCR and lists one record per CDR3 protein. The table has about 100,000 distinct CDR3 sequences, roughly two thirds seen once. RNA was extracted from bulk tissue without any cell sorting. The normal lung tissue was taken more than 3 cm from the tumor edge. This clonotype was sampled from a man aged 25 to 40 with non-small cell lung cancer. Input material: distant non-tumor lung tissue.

The CDR3 protein is CASSLRGDTHYF. CDR3 in DNA: TGTGCCAGCAGCCTTAGGGGTGATACGCACTATTTT. The chain uses TRBV11-2 and TRBJ2-3, with D perhaps TRBD1 (5 bases). Germline V lookup: CDR1 SGHAT, CDR2 FQNNGV. The CDR3 extends over 12 amino acids.